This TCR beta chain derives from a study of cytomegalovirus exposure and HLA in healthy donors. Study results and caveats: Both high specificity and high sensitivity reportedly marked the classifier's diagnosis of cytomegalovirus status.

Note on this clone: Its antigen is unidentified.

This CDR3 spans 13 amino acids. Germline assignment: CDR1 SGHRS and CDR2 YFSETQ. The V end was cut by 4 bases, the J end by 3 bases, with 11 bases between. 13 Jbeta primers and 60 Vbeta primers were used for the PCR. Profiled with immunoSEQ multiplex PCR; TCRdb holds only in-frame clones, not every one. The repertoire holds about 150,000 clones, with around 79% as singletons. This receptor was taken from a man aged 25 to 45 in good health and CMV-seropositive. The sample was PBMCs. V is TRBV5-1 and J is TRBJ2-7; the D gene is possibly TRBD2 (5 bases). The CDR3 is CASSLRESYEQYF. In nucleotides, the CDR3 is TGCGCCAGCAGCCTGAGGGAAAGCTACGAGCAGTACTTC.